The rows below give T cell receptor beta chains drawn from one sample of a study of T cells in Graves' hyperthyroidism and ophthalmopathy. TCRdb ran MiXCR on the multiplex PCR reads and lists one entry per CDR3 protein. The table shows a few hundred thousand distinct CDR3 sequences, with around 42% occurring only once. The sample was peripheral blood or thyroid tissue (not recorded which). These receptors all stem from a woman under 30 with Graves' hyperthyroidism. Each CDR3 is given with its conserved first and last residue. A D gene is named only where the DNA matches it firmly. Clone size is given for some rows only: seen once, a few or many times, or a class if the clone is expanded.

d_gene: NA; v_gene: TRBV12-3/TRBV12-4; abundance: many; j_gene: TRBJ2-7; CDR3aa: CASTSSTETYEQYF; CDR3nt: TGTGCCAGCACCTCTTCGACGGAAACCTACGAGCAGTACTTC
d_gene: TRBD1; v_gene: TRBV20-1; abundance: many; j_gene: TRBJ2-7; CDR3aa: CSARGDRDNEQYF; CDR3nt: TGCAGTGCTAGGGGAGACAGGGATAACGAGCAGTACTTC
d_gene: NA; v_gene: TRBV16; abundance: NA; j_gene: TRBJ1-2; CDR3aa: CASYPRGNYGYTF; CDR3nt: TGTGCCAGCTACCCACGTGGCAACTATGGCTACACCTTC
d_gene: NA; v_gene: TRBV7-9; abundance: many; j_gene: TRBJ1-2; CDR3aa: CASSSTEDNHPWDYGYTF; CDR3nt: TGTGCCAGCAGCTCGACGGAGGACAACCACCCATGGGACTATGGCTACACCTTC
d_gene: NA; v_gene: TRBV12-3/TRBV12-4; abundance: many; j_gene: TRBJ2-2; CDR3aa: CASSPRRVGGELFF; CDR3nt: TGTGCCAGCAGCCCTCGCAGGGTTGGCGGGGAGCTGTTTTTT
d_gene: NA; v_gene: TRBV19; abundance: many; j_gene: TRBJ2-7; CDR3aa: CASSILSRSLSEQYF; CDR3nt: TGTGCCAGTAGTATCCTGAGTAGGTCTCTTTCCGAGCAGTACTTC
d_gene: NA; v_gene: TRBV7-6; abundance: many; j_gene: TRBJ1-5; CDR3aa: CASSLEGREGQPQHF; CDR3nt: TGTGCCAGCAGCTTAGAAGGCAGGGAGGGTCAGCCCCAGCATTTT
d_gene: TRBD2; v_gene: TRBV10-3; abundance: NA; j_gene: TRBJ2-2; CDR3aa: CAISEPGLVGTGELFF; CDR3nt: TGTGCCATCAGTGAGCCGGGACTAGTTGGCACCGGGGAGCTGTTTTTT
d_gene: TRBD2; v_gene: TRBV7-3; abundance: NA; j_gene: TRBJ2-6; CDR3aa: CASSTPSGTSGLTF; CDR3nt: TGTGCCAGCAGCACCCCTTCTGGGACTAGCGGCCTGACTTTC
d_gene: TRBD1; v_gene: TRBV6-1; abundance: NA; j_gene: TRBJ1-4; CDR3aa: CATGTGGNNEKLFF; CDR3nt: TGTGCCACCGGGACAGGGGGCAATAATGAAAAACTGTTTTTT